This TCR beta chain was retrieved from a study of response to subunit inactivated influenza vaccine. Study results and limitations: Authors suggested that a seasonal influenza vaccination recruits few new T cells each time.

TCRdb independently ran MiXCR on the RT-PCR reads; one entry per CDR3 protein. The sample has about 240,000 distinct CDR3 sequences; less than 15% are singletons. This clonotype was detected a few times. The antigen remains unidentified. The V gene's germline CDR1 is LGHNA and CDR2 YNFKEQ. This CDR3 region has 16 residues. J lost 11 bases, V lost 4 bases, and 14 bases had no gene match. The rearrangement links TRBV4-2 to TRBJ1-5; the match to TRBD1 covers 10 bases. This material consisted of non-naive T cells sorted from PBMCs, taken about 14 days before vaccination. The sequence was obtained from a man in his forties or fifties who received an inactivated influenza vaccine. CDR3 sequence: CASSRDVGTGELAQHF. The CDR3 DNA sequence: TGTGCCAGCAGCCGAGACGTCGGGACAGGGGAATTAGCCCAGCATTTT.